Listed below are T cell receptor beta chains from one sample, sequenced in a study of control samples from healthy donors and cancer patients. Profiled with immunoSEQ multiplex PCR; TCRdb holds only in-frame clones, not every one. The table includes around 150,000 clones, approximately 90% detected once. The sample was blood. All receptors come from a man aged 25 to 40 in good health. Each CDR3 is given with its conserved first and last residue.

CDR3 protein	CDR3 length	V gene	J gene
CASSSHSGTPGDTQYF	16	TRBV2	TRBJ2-3
CASPGQGASARGYTF	15	TRBV5-4	TRBJ1-2
CASSLWGDSLIYGYTF	16	TRBV7-3	TRBJ1-2
CSVEEDVVDEQYF	13	TRBV29-1	TRBJ2-7
CSVVDANEKLFF	12	TRBV29-1	TRBJ1-4
CASRAGGPYNEQFF	14	TRBV6-6	TRBJ2-1
CSVAEETQYF	10	TRBV20-1	TRBJ2-5
CASSLTLQETQYF	13	TRBV7-3	TRBJ2-5
CAISEQGVTEAFF	13	TRBV10-3	TRBJ1-1
CASSIQGYGYTF	12	TRBV7-2	TRBJ1-2
CASSLMGAGGDTQYF	15	TRBV7-3	TRBJ2-3
CASSLGSYEQFF	12	TRBV5-4	TRBJ2-1
CASSLGYLAQYF	12	TRBV5-8	TRBJ2-3
CASSQEKIGRTSGNTIYF	18	TRBV4-2	TRBJ1-3
CASSSYGQVDGYTF	14	TRBV7-9	TRBJ1-2
CASSNPGQKSSYEQYF	16	TRBV6-2/TRBV6-3	TRBJ2-7
CAREVRAITGELFF	14	TRBV23-1	TRBJ2-2
CASSLYSSYEQYF	13	TRBV27	TRBJ2-7
CATSTATNEKLFF	13	TRBV19	TRBJ1-4
CASNSGYYEKLFF	13	TRBV4-2	TRBJ1-4
CARSLYNWTGDSPLHF	16	TRBV5-3	TRBJ1-6
CASRLNTGELFF	12	TRBV6-5	TRBJ2-2
CASREGAANTGELFF	15	TRBV19	TRBJ2-2
CSAREDYEQYF	11	TRBV20-1	TRBJ2-7
CASSPEAGAGNTIYF	15	TRBV5-1	TRBJ1-3
CASSTDRPTDTQYF	14	TRBV5-1	TRBJ2-3
CASSLGTESAPLHF	14	TRBV5-5	TRBJ1-6
CASLGGLPHYNEQFF	15	TRBV28	TRBJ2-1
CASLPRTGMNTEAFF	15	TRBV19	TRBJ1-1
CASSLAGGPNGELFF	15	TRBV3-1/TRBV3-2	TRBJ2-2
CSAPTSNEQYF	11	TRBV20-1	TRBJ2-7
CASSLTGGAWSEQFF	15	TRBV6-4	TRBJ2-1
CASTLGRGMNTEAFF	15	TRBV19	TRBJ1-1
CASRRGGGGNEQFF	14	TRBV7-2	TRBJ2-1
CASSYRTSGNEQYF	14	TRBV6-2/TRBV6-3	TRBJ2-7
CATDLRIYEQYF	12	TRBV10-3	TRBJ2-7
CASSSDRVDGYTF	13	TRBV19	TRBJ1-2
CAWGTVVTTEAFF	13	TRBV30	TRBJ1-1
CASSGAGTVASTDTQYF	17	TRBV5-1	TRBJ2-3
CATSGGYNEQFF	12	TRBV24-1	TRBJ2-1
CASSTEGGNGYTF	13	TRBV5-1	TRBJ1-2